This TCR beta chain was retrieved from a study of blood T cell repertoires in COVID-19 (TCRdb year 2020). For context, the study as a whole: Samples from collaborators originated in the United States, Italy and Spain and spanned both the acute and convalescent phases of COVID-19. The prospective study material was composed of cDNA or gDNA derived from T cells, B-cell-depleted T cells, or PBMCs. The dataset comprised deeply sampled blood TCRbeta repertoires from subjects exposed to, actively infected with, or recovered from COVID-19. The repertoires were made available in a free public database intended to serve as a resource for research on the immune response to SARS-CoV-2. The samples were drawn from two sources: the first 160 participants of the ongoing ImmuneRACE study, and 1,200 or so subjects contributed by 6 global collaborators. Nearly every sample came with metadata listing a de-identified subject ID, COVID-19 status, age in years and sex. HLA class I and class II types, where available, came from metadata supplied by the sample provider rather than from assay-based typing.

Collaborating institutions collected whole blood in K2EDTA tubes following their own protocols. Collaborator samples were shipped for TCRbeta analysis as frozen whole blood, isolated PBMCs, or DNA extracted from either sample type. This clone was observed a single time. The clone's antigen remains unknown. No much larger clone exists at a distance of one base, and base qualities are not known. The germline V gene (reference sequence) provides CDR1 SGHNT and CDR2 YYREEE. From the cysteine up to the phenylalanine, the CDR3 has a length of 14 residues. Only the CDR3 region is kept as DNA, spanning 42 bases read in frame from base 1. Here V drops 5 bases and J drops 2 bases, and the junction holds 3 bases not matched to any gene. The study at large found these results: The amount of clinical and demographic metadata varied by source and participant and was provided uncurated.

TCRbeta CDR3 regions were amplified from genomic DNA using the immunoSEQ Assay, a bias-controlled multiplex PCR. In the original analysis: Within the assay, amplification of reference gene primers was used to estimate how many nucleated cells each sample contained. Sequence reads were collapsed and filtered to measure the absolute abundance of every unique TCRbeta CDR3 rearrangement. For each sample, productive Simpson clonality was calculated as the square root of Simpson's diversity index over productive rearrangements. TCRdb provides this immuneACCESS table in a form limited to in-frame rearrangements. Some clones are lacking; in checked studies, under half of them reflect an unresolved V gene, and why the rest are absent is not known. The V and J calls and the clone size are those of that table, but D and trimming were determined from the DNA. This sample has roughly 49,000 clones in its table, and 89% of those were observed once. Under 5% of the sample is held by the ten biggest clonotypes.

Sequenced: peripheral blood. This clonotype originated in a man in his sixties with active COVID-19. The chain is encoded by TRBV5-4 joined to TRBJ2-3; TRBD2 matches 9 bases in the middle. The sequenced DNA is TGTGCCAGCAGACGGACTAGCGACACAGATACGCAGTATTTT. This encodes CASRRTSDTDTQYF.